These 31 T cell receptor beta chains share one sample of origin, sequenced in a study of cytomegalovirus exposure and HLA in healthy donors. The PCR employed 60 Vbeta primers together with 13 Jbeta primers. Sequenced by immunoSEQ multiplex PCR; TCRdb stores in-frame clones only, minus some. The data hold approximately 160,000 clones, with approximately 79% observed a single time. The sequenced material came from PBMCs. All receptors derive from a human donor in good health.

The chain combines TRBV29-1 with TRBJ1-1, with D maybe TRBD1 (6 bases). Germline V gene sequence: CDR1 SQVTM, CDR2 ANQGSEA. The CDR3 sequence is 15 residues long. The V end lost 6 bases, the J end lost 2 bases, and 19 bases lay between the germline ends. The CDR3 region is CSVPGQSALNTEAFF. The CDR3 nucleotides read TGCAGCGTCCCCGGACAGTCAGCTCTTAACACTGAAGCTTTCTTT.

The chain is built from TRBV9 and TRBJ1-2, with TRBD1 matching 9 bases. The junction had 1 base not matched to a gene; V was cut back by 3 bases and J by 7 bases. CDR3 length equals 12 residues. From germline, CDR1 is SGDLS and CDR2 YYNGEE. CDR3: CASSGDRAGYTF. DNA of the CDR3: TGTGCCAGCAGCGGGGACAGGGCTGGCTACACCTTC.

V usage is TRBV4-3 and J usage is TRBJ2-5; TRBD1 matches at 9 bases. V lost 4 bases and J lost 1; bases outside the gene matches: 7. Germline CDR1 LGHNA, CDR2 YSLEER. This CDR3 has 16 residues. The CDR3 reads CASSPTTGGPQETQYF. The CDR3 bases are TGCGCCAGCAGCCCTACGACAGGGGGACCCCAAGAGACCCAGTACTTC.

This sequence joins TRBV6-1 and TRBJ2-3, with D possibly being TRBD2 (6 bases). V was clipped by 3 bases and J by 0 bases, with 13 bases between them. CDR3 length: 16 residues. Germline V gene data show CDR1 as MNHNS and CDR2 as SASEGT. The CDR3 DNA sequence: TGTGCCAGCAGTGATGGGCGGGGATACAGCACAGATACGCAGTATTTT. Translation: CASSDGRGYSTDTQYF.

The DNA of the CDR3 is TGTGCCAGCAGCTTAGACGTGGGGACTCCGTGGAGCTACACCTTC. It encodes CASSLDVGTPWSYTF. The V and J genes are TRBV7-9 and TRBJ1-2; a possible D gene is TRBD1 (5 bases). Looked up from germline, CDR1 is SEHNR and CDR2 is FQNEAQ (reference sequence). The CDR3 sequence is 15 residues long. The V gene lost 1 base and the J gene lost 9 bases, with 18 bases spanning the gap. The entire variable domain, with the rest obtained from reference TRBV7-9 and TRBJ1-2, is as follows: DTGVSQNPRHKITKRGQNVTFRCDPISEHNRLYWYRQTLGQGPEFLTYFQNEAQLEKSRLLSDRFSAERPKGSFSTLEIQRTEQGDSAMYLCASSLDVGTPWSYTFGSGTRLTVV.

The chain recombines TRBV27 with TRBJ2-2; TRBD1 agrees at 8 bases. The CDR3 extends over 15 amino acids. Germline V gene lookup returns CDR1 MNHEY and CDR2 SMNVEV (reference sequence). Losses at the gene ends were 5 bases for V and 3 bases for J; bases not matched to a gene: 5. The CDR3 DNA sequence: TGTGCCAGCAGTCCTGGACAGGGTTACACCGGGGAGCTGTTTTTT. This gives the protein CASSPGQGYTGELFF.

In nucleotides, the CDR3 is TGCAGCGTCCAAAACCTCGCGGGGCGGGAGACCCAGTACTTC. Translation: CSVQNLAGRETQYF. V is TRBV29-1 and J is TRBJ2-5, with TRBD2 as a possible D gene (6 bases). Germline assignment: CDR1 SQVTM and CDR2 ANQGSEA. This CDR3 spans 14 amino acids. V was cut by 6 bases and J by 5 bases, with 19 bases left in between.

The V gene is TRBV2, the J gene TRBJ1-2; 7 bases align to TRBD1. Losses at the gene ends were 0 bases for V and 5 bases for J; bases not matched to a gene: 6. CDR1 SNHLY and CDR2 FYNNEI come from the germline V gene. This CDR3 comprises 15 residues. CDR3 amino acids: CASSEARGTAYGYTF. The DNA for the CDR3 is TGTGCCAGCAGTGAAGCGAGGGGGACAGCTTATGGCTACACCTTC. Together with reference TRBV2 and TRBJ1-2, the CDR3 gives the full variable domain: EPEVTQTPSHQVTQMGQEVILRCVPISNHLYFYWYRQILGQKVEFLVSFYNNEISEKSEIFDDQFSVERPDGSNFTLKIRSTKLEDSAMYFCASSEARGTAYGYTFGSGTRLTVV.

CDR3 residues: CASSPRSGNTIYF. As DNA, the CDR3 is TGTGCCAGCAGCCCTCGCTCTGGAAACACCATATATTTT. The gene calls are TRBV5-6 and TRBJ1-3; D not resolved. Per germline, CDR1 SGHDT and CDR2 YYEEEE. The V gene lost 4 bases and the J gene lost 0 bases, with 5 bases spanning the gap. The CDR3 totals 13 residues.

DNA of the CDR3: TGTGCCAGCCCCCCCAACTGGCAGGGGAACACTGAAGCTTTCTTT. Protein product: CASPPNWQGNTEAFF. The rearrangement uses TRBV18 and TRBJ1-1, with D tentatively TRBD1 (5 bases). Germline CDR1 KGHSH, CDR2 LQKENI. Between the trimmed V and J ends, which lost 8 bases and 1 base, there was a span of 17 bases. The CDR3 spans 15 residues.

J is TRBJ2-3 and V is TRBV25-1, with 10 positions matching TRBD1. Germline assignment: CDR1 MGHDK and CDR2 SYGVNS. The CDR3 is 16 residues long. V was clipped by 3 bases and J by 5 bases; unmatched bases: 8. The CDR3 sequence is CASSEHDRGRGDTQYF. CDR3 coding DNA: TGTGCCAGCAGTGAGCACGACAGGGGGCGCGGAGATACGCAGTATTTT.

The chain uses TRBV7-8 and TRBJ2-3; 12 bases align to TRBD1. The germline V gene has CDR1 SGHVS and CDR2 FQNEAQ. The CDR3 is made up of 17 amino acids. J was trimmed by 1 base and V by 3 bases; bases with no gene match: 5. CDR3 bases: TGTGCCAGCAGCTTCGGGACAGGGGGCGCGGGCACAGATACGCAGTATTTT. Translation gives CASSFGTGGAGTDTQYF.

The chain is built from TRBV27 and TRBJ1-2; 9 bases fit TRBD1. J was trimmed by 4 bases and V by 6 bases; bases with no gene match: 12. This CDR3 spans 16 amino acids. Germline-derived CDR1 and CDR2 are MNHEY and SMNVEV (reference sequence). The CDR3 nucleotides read TGTGCCAGCAGGCCTGGGGGGACAGGGCTTAGCTATGGCTACACCTTC. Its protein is CASRPGGTGLSYGYTF.

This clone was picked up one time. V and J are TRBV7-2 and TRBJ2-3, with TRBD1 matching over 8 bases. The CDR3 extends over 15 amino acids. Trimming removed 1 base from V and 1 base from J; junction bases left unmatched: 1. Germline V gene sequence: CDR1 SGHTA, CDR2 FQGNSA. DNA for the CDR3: TGTGCCAGCAGCTTAGTCAGGGGGCGCACAGATACGCAGTATTTT. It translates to CASSLVRGRTDTQYF.

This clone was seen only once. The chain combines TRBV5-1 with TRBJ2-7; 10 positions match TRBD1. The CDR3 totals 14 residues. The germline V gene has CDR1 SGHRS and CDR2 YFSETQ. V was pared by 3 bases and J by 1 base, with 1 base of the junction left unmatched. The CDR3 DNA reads TGCGCCAGCAGCTGGGGACAGGGGTCCTACGAGCAGTACTTC. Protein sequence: CASSWGQGSYEQYF.

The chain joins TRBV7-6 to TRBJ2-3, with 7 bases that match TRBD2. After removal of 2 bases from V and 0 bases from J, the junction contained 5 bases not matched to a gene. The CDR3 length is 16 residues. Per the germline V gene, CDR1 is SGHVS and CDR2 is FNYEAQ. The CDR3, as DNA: TGTGCCAGCAGCTTAAGTCTAGCGGAAAGCACAGATACGCAGTATTTT. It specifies CASSLSLAESTDTQYF.

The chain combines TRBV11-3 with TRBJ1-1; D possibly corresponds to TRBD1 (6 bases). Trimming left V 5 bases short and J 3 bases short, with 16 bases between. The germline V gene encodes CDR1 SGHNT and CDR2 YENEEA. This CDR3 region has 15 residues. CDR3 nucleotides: TGTGCCAGCAGCGTGCCAGGGGAGGGGGACACTGAAGCTTTCTTT. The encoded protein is CASSVPGEGDTEAFF.

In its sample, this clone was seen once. CDR3 region: CASSPRAGANEQFF. The CDR3 nucleotides are TGTGCCAGCTCACCAAGGGCAGGGGCGAATGAGCAGTTCTTC. This rearrangement joins TRBV18 to TRBJ2-1; a weak D match, TRBD1 (6 bases). Germline loops: CDR1 KGHSH, CDR2 LQKENI. The CDR3 is 14 amino acids. With 2 bases removed from V and 7 bases from J, the gap between germline ends came to 12 bases.

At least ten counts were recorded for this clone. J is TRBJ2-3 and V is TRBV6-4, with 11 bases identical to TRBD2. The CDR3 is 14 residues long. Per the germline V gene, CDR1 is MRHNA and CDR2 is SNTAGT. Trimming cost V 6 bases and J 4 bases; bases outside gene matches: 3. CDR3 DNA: TGTGCCAGCAGCCTAGCGGGGGGAGCAGATACGCAGTATTTT. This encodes CASSLAGGADTQYF.

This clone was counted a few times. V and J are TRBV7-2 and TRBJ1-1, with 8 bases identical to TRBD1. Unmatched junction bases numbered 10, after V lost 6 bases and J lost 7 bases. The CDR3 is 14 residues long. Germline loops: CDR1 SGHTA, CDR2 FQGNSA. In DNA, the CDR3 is TGTGCCAGCAGGATGACAGGGGAGACCGGTGAAGCTTTCTTT. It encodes CASRMTGETGEAFF.

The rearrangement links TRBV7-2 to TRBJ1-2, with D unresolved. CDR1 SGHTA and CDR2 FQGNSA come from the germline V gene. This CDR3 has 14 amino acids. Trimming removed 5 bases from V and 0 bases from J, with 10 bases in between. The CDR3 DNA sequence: TGTGCCAGCAGCCCCGACGGGACTAACTATGGCTACACCTTC. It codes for CASSPDGTNYGYTF.

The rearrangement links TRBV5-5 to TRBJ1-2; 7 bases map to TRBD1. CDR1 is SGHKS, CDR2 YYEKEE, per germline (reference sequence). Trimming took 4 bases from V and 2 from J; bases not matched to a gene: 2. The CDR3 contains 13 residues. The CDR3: CASSTQGNYGYTF. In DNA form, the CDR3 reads TGTGCCAGCAGCACACAGGGGAACTATGGCTACACCTTC. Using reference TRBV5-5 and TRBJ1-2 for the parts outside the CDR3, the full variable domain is DAGVTQSPTHLIKTRGQQVTLRCSPISGHKSVSWYQQVLGQGPQFIFQYYEKEERGRGNFPDRFSARQFPNYSSELNVNALLLGDSALYLCASSTQGNYGYTFGSGTRLTVV.

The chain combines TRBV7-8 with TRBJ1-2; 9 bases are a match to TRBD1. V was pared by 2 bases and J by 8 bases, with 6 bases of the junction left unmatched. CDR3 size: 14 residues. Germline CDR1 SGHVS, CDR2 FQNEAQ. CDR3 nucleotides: TGTGCCAGCAGCTTATCGAGACAGGGGGGGGGCTACACCTTC. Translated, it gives CASSLSRQGGGYTF.

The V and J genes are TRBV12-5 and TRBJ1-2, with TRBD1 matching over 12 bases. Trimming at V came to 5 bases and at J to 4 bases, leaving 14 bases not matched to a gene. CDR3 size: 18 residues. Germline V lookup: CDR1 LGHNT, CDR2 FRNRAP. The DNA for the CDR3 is TGTGCTAGTGGTACTCAAGCCGGGACAGGGGGCGCTGGCTATGGCTACACCTTC. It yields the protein CASGTQAGTGGAGYGYTF. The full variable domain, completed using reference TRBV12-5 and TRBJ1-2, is DARVTQTPRHKVTEMGQEVTMRCQPILGHNTVFWYRQTMMQGLELLAYFRNRAPLDDSGMPKDRFSAEMPDATLATLKIQPSEPRDSAVYFCASGTQAGTGGAGYGYTFGSGTRLTVV.

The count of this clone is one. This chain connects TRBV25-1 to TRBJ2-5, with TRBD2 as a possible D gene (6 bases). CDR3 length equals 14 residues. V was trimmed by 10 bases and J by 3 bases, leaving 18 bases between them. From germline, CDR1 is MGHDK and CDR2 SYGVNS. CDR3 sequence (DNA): TGTGCCAACACTAGCAGAGGGGAAAAAGAGACCCAGTACTTC. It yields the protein CANTSRGEKETQYF.

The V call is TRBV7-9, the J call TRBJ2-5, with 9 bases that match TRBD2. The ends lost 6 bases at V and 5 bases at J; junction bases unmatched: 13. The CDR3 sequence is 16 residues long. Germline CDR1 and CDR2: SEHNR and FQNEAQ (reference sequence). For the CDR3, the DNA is TGTGCCAGCAGGTCGACCCCCGGGACTAGCCTTGAGACCCAGTACTTC. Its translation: CASRSTPGTSLETQYF. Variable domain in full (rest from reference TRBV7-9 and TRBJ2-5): DTGVSQNPRHKITKRGQNVTFRCDPISEHNRLYWYRQTLGQGPEFLTYFQNEAQLEKSRLLSDRFSAERPKGSFSTLEIQRTEQGDSAMYLCASRSTPGTSLETQYFGPGTRLLVL.

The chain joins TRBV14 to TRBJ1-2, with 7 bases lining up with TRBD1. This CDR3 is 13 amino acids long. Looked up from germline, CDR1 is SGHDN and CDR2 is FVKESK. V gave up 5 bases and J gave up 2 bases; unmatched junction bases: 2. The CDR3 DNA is TGTGCCAGCAGCGAGGACAGGAACTATGGCTACACCTTC. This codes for CASSEDRNYGYTF.

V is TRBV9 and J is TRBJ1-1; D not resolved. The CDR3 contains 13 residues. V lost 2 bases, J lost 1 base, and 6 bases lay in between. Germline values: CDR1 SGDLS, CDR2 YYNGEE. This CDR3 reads CASSVQSNTEAFF. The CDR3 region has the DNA TGTGCCAGCAGCGTGCAGTCGAACACTGAAGCTTTCTTT.

CDR3: CASSWFRGQNSPLHF. In DNA form, the CDR3 reads TGTGCCAGCAGTTGGTTCAGGGGGCAAAATTCACCCCTCCACTTT. V gene TRBV27 combines with J gene TRBJ1-6; 8 nucleotides match TRBD1. Losses at the gene ends were 4 bases for V and 7 bases for J; bases not matched to a gene: 6. The CDR3 consists of 15 residues. Germline V CDR1 and CDR2: MNHEY, SMNVEV (reference sequence).

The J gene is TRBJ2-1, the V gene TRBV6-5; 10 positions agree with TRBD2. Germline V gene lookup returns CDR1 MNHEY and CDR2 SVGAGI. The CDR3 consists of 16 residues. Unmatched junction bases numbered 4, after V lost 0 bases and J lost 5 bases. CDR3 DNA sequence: TGTGCCAGCAGTTACTCCGGGACTAGCGTCCACAATGAGCAGTTCTTC. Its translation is CASSYSGTSVHNEQFF.

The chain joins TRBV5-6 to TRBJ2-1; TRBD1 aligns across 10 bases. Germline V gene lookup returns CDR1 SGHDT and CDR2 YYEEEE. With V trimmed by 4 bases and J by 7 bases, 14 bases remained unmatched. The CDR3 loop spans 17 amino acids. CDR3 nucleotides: TGTGCCAGCAGCAAGAAATTACCGGGACAGGGGAAAAATGAGCAGTTCTTC. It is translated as CASSKKLPGQGKNEQFF.